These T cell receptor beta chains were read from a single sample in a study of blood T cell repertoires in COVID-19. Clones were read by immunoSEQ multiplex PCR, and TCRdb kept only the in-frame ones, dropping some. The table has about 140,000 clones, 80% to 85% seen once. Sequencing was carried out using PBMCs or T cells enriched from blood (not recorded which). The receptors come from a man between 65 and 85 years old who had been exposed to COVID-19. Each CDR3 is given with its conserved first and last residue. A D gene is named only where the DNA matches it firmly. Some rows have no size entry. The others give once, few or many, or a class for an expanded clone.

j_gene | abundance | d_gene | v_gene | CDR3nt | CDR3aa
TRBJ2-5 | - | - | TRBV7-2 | TGTGCCAGCAGCTTAACCGGGATACAAGAGACCCAGTACTTC | CASSLTGIQETQYF
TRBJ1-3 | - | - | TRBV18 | TGTGCCAGCTCACCCCTGGACAGCGACTCTGGAAACACCATATATTTT | CASSPLDSDSGNTIYF
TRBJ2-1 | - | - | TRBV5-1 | TGCGCCAGCGGCGGAGGATTAGGTGAGCAGTTCTTC | CASGGGLGEQFF
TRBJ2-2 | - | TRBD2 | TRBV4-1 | TGCGCCAGCAGCCAAACTAGCGGGGGAAGCCGCACCGGGGAGCTGTTTTTT | CASSQTSGGSRTGELFF
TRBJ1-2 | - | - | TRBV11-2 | TGTGCCAGCAGCTTAGATAGGGGGAGCTATGGCTACACCTTC | CASSLDRGSYGYTF
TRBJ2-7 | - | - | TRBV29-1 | TGCAGCGTCCGAGGAGCGGCTACGCTCGAGCAGTACTTC | CSVRGAATLEQYF
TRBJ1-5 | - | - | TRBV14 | TGTGCCAGCAGCCTACTAGGAGGGGATTGCGCCAATCAGCCCCAGCATTTT | CASSLLGGDCANQPQHF
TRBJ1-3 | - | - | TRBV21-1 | TGTGCCAGCAAACCGACAGTGCTATATCTCCTGAGCTCTGGAAACACCATATATTTT | CASKPTVLYLLSSGNTIYF
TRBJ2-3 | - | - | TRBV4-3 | TGCGCCAGCAGCCAACACCCCCCAGAGGGAGTCGAGGCAGATACGCAGTATTTT | CASSQHPPEGVEADTQYF
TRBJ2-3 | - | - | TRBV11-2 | TGTGCCAGCAGCTTAGAGCGTACAGATACGCAGTATTTT | CASSLERTDTQYF
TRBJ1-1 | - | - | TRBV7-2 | TGTGCCAGCAGCCCACTTCCGGGGGGCGCTGACACTGAAGCTTTCTTT | CASSPLPGGADTEAFF
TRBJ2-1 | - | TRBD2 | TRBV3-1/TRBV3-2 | TGTGCCAGCAGCCCAAATCCGGCTAGCGGATACAATGAGCAGTTCTTC | CASSPNPASGYNEQFF
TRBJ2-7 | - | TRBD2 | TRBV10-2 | TGCGCCAGCACCGGACTAGCGGAAGCCTACGAGCAGTACTTC | CASTGLAEAYEQYF
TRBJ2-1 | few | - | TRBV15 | TGTGCCACCAGCAGAGATTTGCAGGATTACAATGAGCAGTTCTTC | CATSRDLQDYNEQFF
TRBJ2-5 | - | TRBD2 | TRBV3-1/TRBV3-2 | TGTGCCAGCAGCCCACGGACTAGCGGGGGTGAGACCCAGTACTTC | CASSPRTSGGETQYF
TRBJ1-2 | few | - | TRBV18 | TGTGCCAGCTCACCTACTCCTGAGCAGGGAAGTCGGGGCTACACCTTC | CASSPTPEQGSRGYTF
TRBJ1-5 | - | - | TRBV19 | TGTGCCAGTAGTATCTTGGGGGGGAGCAATCAGCCCCAGCATTTT | CASSILGGSNQPQHF
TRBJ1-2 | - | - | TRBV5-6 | TGTGCCAGCAGCGAGCATCAAGTCGCGAGCAGGGGCTACACCTTC | CASSEHQVASRGYTF
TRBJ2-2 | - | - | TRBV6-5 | TGTGCCAGCAGACCTGGGACACTATCCGGGGAGCTGTTTTTT | CASRPGTLSGELFF
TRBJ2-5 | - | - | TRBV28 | TGTGCCAGCAGTTCCCAGGGAAATGCGGAGACCCAGTACTTC | CASSSQGNAETQYF
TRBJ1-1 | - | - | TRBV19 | TGTGCCAGTAGTATAGGAGGGCTTGAAGCTTTCTTT | CASSIGGLEAFF
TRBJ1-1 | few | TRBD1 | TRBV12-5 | TGTGCTAGTGGTTTGGTACTGGGGACAGGGGCCAACGAAGCTTTCTTT | CASGLVLGTGANEAFF
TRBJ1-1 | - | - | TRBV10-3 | TGTGCCTCCCGAAGGGGAAAGGACACTGAAGCTTTCTTT | CASRRGKDTEAFF
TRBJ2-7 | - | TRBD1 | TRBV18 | TGTGCCAGCTCACCACCGGGACAGGGTGCCTACGAGCAGTACTTC | CASSPPGQGAYEQYF
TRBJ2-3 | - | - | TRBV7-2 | TGTGCCAGCAGCTTAGGGGCTGGTACGCAGTATTTT | CASSLGAGTQYF
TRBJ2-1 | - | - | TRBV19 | TGTGCCAGTAGGGGGCCGAGAGTCCCAGGGGAATCCTACAATGAGCAGTTCTTC | CASRGPRVPGESYNEQFF
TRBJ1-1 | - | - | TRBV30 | TGTGCCTGGGAAGACACGAGCACTGAAGCTTTCTTT | CAWEDTSTEAFF
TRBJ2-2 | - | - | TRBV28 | TGTGCCAGCAGTACGAACCGGGACTGGGAGCTGTTTTTT | CASSTNRDWELFF
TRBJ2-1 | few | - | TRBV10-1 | TGCGCCAGCAGTGATTCCCGCAGGGTCTTAAATGAGCAGTTCTTC | CASSDSRRVLNEQFF
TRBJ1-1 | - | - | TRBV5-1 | TGCGCCAGCAGCTTGTCAGGGGCTGAAGCTTTCTTT | CASSLSGAEAFF
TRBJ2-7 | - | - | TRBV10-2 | TGCGCCAGCAGTGAGGGACAGCCAAAGTACTTC | CASSEGQPKYF
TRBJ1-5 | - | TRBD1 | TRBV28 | TGTGCCAGCAGTTTATCGGCCAGGGGGCTTGGACAGCCCCAGCATTTT | CASSLSARGLGQPQHF
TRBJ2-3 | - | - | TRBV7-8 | TGTGCCAGCAGCCCCGAGGGGCGGGAACGGTCCTCGAATACGCAGTATTTT | CASSPEGRERSSNTQYF
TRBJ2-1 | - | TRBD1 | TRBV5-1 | TGCGCCAGCAGCTTGGCCTCCGGGACAGCGATCTACAATGAGCAGTTCTTC | CASSLASGTAIYNEQFF
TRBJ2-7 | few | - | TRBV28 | TGTGCCGGAGCCGGGACACCAGCTTACGAGCAGTACTTC | CAGAGTPAYEQYF
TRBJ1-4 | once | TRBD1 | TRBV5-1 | TGCGCCAGCAGCTCGCAGGGGGCCGCTAATGAAAAACTGTTTTTT | CASSSQGAANEKLFF
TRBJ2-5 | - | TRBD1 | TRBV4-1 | TGCGCCAGCAGCCAAGAAAGGGGCAGGGGGAGAGGGGAGACCCAGTACTTC | CASSQERGRGRGETQYF
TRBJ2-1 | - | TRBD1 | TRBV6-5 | TGTGCCAGCAACATAGACAGGGCATTTGAGCAGTTCTTC | CASNIDRAFEQFF
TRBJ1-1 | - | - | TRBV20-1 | TGCAGTGCTGGCGGACAGTCGGGAGCTTTCTTT | CSAGGQSGAFF
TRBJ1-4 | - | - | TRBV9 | TGTGCCAGCAGCTCCCGCGTCGCAACTAATGAAAAACTGTTTTTT | CASSSRVATNEKLFF
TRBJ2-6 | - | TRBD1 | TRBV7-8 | TGTGCCAGCAGCCGCGACAGGGGAGCTGGGGCCAACGTCCTGACTTTC | CASSRDRGAGANVLTF
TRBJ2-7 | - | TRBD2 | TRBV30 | TGTGCCTGGAAACTAGCGGGGGGGCCCTACGAGCAGTACTTC | CAWKLAGGPYEQYF
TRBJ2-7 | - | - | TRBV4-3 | TGCGCCAGCAGCCAAGATATGCGCTACGAGCAGTACTTC | CASSQDMRYEQYF
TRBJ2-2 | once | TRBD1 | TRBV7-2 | TGTGCCAGCAGCTTATCGACAGGGCCTCGAACCGGGGAGCTGTTTTTT | CASSLSTGPRTGELFF
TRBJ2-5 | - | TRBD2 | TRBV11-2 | TGTGCCAGCAGCTTCCGGACTAGCGGGAGTGGCGAGACCCAGTACTTC | CASSFRTSGSGETQYF
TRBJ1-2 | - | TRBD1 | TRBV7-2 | TGTGCCAGCAGCTCGGACAGGGGATATGGCTACACCTTC | CASSSDRGYGYTF
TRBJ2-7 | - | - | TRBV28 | TGTGCCAGCAGTATATTACCTGGGCCGTCCTACGAGCAGTACTTC | CASSILPGPSYEQYF
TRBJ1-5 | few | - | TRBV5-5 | TGTGCCAGCAGCTTGGCGGGGGGCGGGAATCAGCCCCAGCATTTT | CASSLAGGGNQPQHF
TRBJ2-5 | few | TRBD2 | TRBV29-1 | TGCAGCGCGCGGGGGACTGAGACCCAGTACTTC | CSARGTETQYF
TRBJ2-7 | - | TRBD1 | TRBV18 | TGTGCCAGCTCACCAACCGGGACAGGGGGCTCGAGGCAGTACTTC | CASSPTGTGGSRQYF
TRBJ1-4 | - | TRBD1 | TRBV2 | TGTGCCAGCGACTATTCCGGGACAGGGCAGTACGGTAATGAAAAACTGTTTTTT | CASDYSGTGQYGNEKLFF
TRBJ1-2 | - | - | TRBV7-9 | TGTGCCAGCAGCTTGGGGGCGGGCTATGGCTACACCTTC | CASSLGAGYGYTF
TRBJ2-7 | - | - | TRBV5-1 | TGCGCCAGCAGCTTGGGGCGGGACGCCGCCGTCTTCTACGAGCAGTACTTC | CASSLGRDAAVFYEQYF
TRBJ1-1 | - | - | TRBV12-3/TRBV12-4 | TGTGCCAGCAGTTTAGGAGGTCACACTGAAGCTTTCTTT | CASSLGGHTEAFF
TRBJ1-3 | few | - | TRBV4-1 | TGCGCCAGCAGCCAATCGGAGGGTTCTGGAAACACCATATATTTT | CASSQSEGSGNTIYF
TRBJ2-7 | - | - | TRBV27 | TGTGCCAGCAAGAGTGGTCAGGGCTCCTACGAGCAGTACTTC | CASKSGQGSYEQYF
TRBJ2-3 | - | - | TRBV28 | TGTGCCAGCAGTTTCTGGCGCGGGGACACGCAGTATTTT | CASSFWRGDTQYF
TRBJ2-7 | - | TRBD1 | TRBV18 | TGTGCCAGCTCACCACCGTTTGGGACAGGGGTGGCCGAGCAGTACTTC | CASSPPFGTGVAEQYF
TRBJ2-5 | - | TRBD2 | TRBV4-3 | TGCGCCAGCAGCCAAGGATCTCTCCGGGGGGGAGAGACCCAGTACTTC | CASSQGSLRGGETQYF